This is a list of T cell receptor beta chains from one sample in a study of radiotherapy plus CTLA-4 blockade in lung cancer. The table came from immunoSEQ multiplex PCR; TCRdb's copy has only in-frame clones and leaves some out. The data hold about 73,000 clones, with roughly 84% observed a single time. The material was peripheral blood, obtained from a patient treated with radiotherapy plus ipilimumab. These receptors were taken from a human donor with non-small cell lung cancer that progressed on radiotherapy plus ipilimumab. The CDR3 runs from the conserved cysteine through the conserved F or W. Each record gives: D gene, clone size, V gene, J gene, CDR3 DNA, CDR3 protein. A D gene is named only where the DNA matches it firmly. Not all rows give a size; the values are once, few, many and, for expanded clones, a class.

D gene: .
clone size: .
V gene: TRBV2
J gene: TRBJ1-2
CDR3 DNA: TGTGCCAGCAGGGAAGGGGGGCTTATGGGCTACACCTTC
CDR3 protein: CASREGGLMGYTF

D gene: TRBD1
clone size: once
V gene: TRBV5-1
J gene: TRBJ1-2
CDR3 DNA: TGCGCCAGCAGCTTGCGTGACACAGGGGGTGACTATGGCTACACCTTC
CDR3 protein: CASSLRDTGGDYGYTF

D gene: .
clone size: .
V gene: TRBV11-2
J gene: TRBJ2-7
CDR3 DNA: TGTGCCAGCAGCTGGGGGCGAGCGGGATTGCACGAGCAGTACTTC
CDR3 protein: CASSWGRAGLHEQYF

D gene: TRBD2
clone size: few
V gene: TRBV5-4
J gene: TRBJ2-4
CDR3 DNA: TGTGCCAGCGCCGGGCCTAGCGGAAACATTCAGTACTTC
CDR3 protein: CASAGPSGNIQYF

D gene: .
clone size: .
V gene: TRBV28
J gene: TRBJ2-7
CDR3 DNA: TGTGCCAGCATACCGACCGGGGCGGGTGGCGAGCAGTACTTC
CDR3 protein: CASIPTGAGGEQYF

D gene: TRBD2
clone size: .
V gene: TRBV27
J gene: TRBJ2-1
CDR3 DNA: TGTGCCAGCAGTTTTAGGACTAGCGGGAGGGCCGGTGAGCAGTTCTTC
CDR3 protein: CASSFRTSGRAGEQFF

D gene: .
clone size: .
V gene: TRBV27
J gene: TRBJ2-3
CDR3 DNA: TGTGCCAGCAGACCCCGACTAGTAGCCGCCACAGATACGCAGTATTTT
CDR3 protein: CASRPRLVAATDTQYF

D gene: .
clone size: .
V gene: TRBV15
J gene: TRBJ2-6
CDR3 DNA: TGTGCCACCAGCAGAGATCTCTCTGGGGCCAACGTCCTGACTTTC
CDR3 protein: CATSRDLSGANVLTF

D gene: TRBD1
clone size: .
V gene: TRBV2
J gene: TRBJ1-5
CDR3 DNA: TGTGCCAGCAGTGTGGGGACAGGAGTTCAGCCCCAGCATTTT
CDR3 protein: CASSVGTGVQPQHF

D gene: .
clone size: .
V gene: TRBV2
J gene: TRBJ2-6
CDR3 DNA: TGTGCCAGCAGCTCTGGGGGGTTCGGGGCCAACGTCCTGACTTTC
CDR3 protein: CASSSGGFGANVLTF

D gene: .
clone size: once
V gene: TRBV4-1
J gene: TRBJ2-7
CDR3 DNA: TGCGCCAGCAGCCAAATAGCAGCGGAAGGCTACGAGCAGTACTTC
CDR3 protein: CASSQIAAEGYEQYF

D gene: .
clone size: .
V gene: TRBV5-1
J gene: TRBJ2-7
CDR3 DNA: TGCGCCAGCAGCTTGACCCTGAACTACGAGCAGTACTTC
CDR3 protein: CASSLTLNYEQYF

D gene: TRBD1
clone size: .
V gene: TRBV29-1
J gene: TRBJ1-2
CDR3 DNA: TGCAGCGTCCTAGGACAGGTTTATGGCTACACCTTC
CDR3 protein: CSVLGQVYGYTF

D gene: TRBD1
clone size: once
V gene: TRBV9
J gene: TRBJ1-4
CDR3 DNA: TGTGCCAGCAGCGGCGGGGGACAGGGGAGGGGTGAAAAACTGTTTTTT
CDR3 protein: CASSGGGQGRGEKLFF

D gene: TRBD1
clone size: once
V gene: TRBV5-1
J gene: TRBJ2-3
CDR3 DNA: TGCGCCAGCAGATCCGGGACAGGGGGTCCAGATACGCAGTATTTT
CDR3 protein: CASRSGTGGPDTQYF

D gene: .
clone size: .
V gene: TRBV19
J gene: TRBJ2-1
CDR3 DNA: TGTGCCAGTAGTAGGTCTTGGACCTCTTACAATGAGCAGTTCTTC
CDR3 protein: CASSRSWTSYNEQFF

D gene: .
clone size: .
V gene: TRBV21-1
J gene: TRBJ2-1
CDR3 DNA: TGTGCCAGCAGCAAAGCCGGTGGGGACAATGAGCAGTTCTTC
CDR3 protein: CASSKAGGDNEQFF

D gene: TRBD1
clone size: once
V gene: TRBV28
J gene: TRBJ2-7
CDR3 DNA: TGTGCCAGCAGTCCCGCTGGGACAGGGGGCTACGAGCAGTACTTC
CDR3 protein: CASSPAGTGGYEQYF

D gene: .
clone size: once
V gene: TRBV9
J gene: TRBJ2-1
CDR3 DNA: TGTGCCAGCAGCCCTCGCCTGGGGCAGGGGGGCAATGAGCAGTTCTTC
CDR3 protein: CASSPRLGQGGNEQFF

D gene: TRBD2
clone size: .
V gene: TRBV10-2
J gene: TRBJ2-1
CDR3 DNA: TGCGCCAGCAGTGTAGCTAGCGGGAGTGAGCAGTTCTTC
CDR3 protein: CASSVASGSEQFF

D gene: .
clone size: once
V gene: TRBV6-6
J gene: TRBJ1-5
CDR3 DNA: TGTGCCAGCGGCCCTGAAAGCAATCAGCCCCAGCATTTT
CDR3 protein: CASGPESNQPQHF

D gene: .
clone size: .
V gene: TRBV18
J gene: TRBJ1-1
CDR3 DNA: TGTGCCAGCTCACCACCGTCGGTGAACACTGAAGCTTTCTTT
CDR3 protein: CASSPPSVNTEAFF